The clone carrying this TCR beta chain was seen a handful of times. The sample belongs to a study of T cells after yellow fever vaccination. On the study more broadly: It was SMART-Seq v4 Ultra Low Input that prepared the fractions with low cell numbers.

TCRdb passed the 5' RACE reads through MiXCR, listing each CDR3 protein once. The sample yields 100,000 to 150,000 distinct CDR3 sequences, nearly 15% seen once. The CDR3 is 12 amino acids. V was trimmed by 6 bases and J by 5 bases, leaving 11 bases between them. Germline V gene sequence: CDR1 SQVTM, CDR2 ANQGSEA. This chain uses TRBV29-1 with TRBJ2-1; D remains ambiguous. The material was CD8+ T cells sorted from PBMCs, obtained 5 days after the yellow fever booster vaccination. The receptor was isolated from a young man who received the YFV17D yellow fever vaccine. CDR3: CSVAFRNNEQFF. CDR3 DNA sequence: TGCAGCGTCGCCTTCCGGAACAATGAGCAGTTCTTC.